This T cell receptor beta chain was sequenced in a study of breast tumors, draining lymph nodes, adjacent tissues. Overall study results and limits: Compared with lymph nodes, tumors were less diverse; compared with nontumor tissue, more. Findings are consistent with lymph node origin and intratumoral expansion of most tumor T cells. Tumor and nontumor repertoires were significantly more similar in luminal-like than in basal-like breast cancer. The lymph node origin of tumor T cells was framed as consistent with a hypothesis, not demonstrated.

Each CDR3 protein is one row after TCRdb ran MiXCR on the multiplex PCR reads. The repertoire has about 63,000 distinct CDR3 sequences, roughly 50% of them found once; the top ten carry around a fifth. About this clonotype itself: Its cognate antigen is unknown.

With 0 bases clipped from V and 3 bases from J, the junction kept 19 bases outside the gene matches. Germline CDR1 and CDR2: DFQATT and SNEGSKA (reference sequence). This CDR3 comprises 19 residues. The rearrangement uses TRBV20-1 and TRBJ2-7; 8 bases are a match to TRBD1. Sequencing input: breast tumor tissue. This receptor was identified in a female donor with breast cancer. Some clones in this sample may be carry-over from other donors' samples. CDR3 in DNA: TGCAGTGCTAGAGATTCGGGATCGACAGGGGCCCGTGCTGGCTACGAGCAGTACTTC. It specifies CSARDSGSTGARAGYEQYF.